This T cell receptor (beta chain) originates from a study of shared clonotypes between healthy human individuals. Trimming took 3 bases from V and 3 from J, leaving 9 bases between them. CDR1 and CDR2 (germline): MDHEN, SYDVKM. The CDR3 is made up of 14 amino acids. Of note for this clone: Distinct nucleotide sequences in the sample also encode this CDR3.

The table came from immunoSEQ multiplex PCR; TCRdb's copy has only in-frame clones and leaves some out. The sample holds under 1,100,000 clones, 70% to 80% seen once. The rearrangement joins TRBV28 to TRBJ2-4, with D possibly matching TRBD2 (5 bases). The sequencing sample was made of memory CD4+ T cells from PBMCs. Noted subset: CD45RA-negative fraction. This receptor was obtained from a man between 18 and 29 years old in good health. Some clones in this sample may be carry-over from other donors' samples. DNA for the CDR3: TGTGCCAGCAGTTTTTCTGAGGGCAAAAACATTCAGTACTTC. Its protein product is CASSFSEGKNIQYF.